A selection of T cell receptor beta chains follows, all from one sample in a study of blood T cell repertoires in COVID-19. The protocol was immunoSEQ multiplex PCR, while the TCRdb copy is restricted to in-frame clones and leaves out a portion. The sample records roughly 250,000 clones, approximately 84% being singletons. The material sequenced was PBMCs or T cells enriched from blood (not recorded which). These receptor sequences come from a woman aged 40 to 55 with acute COVID-19. The conserved cysteine and the conserved F or W are not part of the CDR3 here. Fields, in order: CDR3 protein, CDR3 length, J gene, V gene.

CDR3: ASSVGLAGGLETDTQY
length: 16
J: TRBJ2-3
V: TRBV9

CDR3: SVEGGTSGRGAYEQY
length: 15
J: TRBJ2-7
V: TRBV29-1

CDR3: ASSLQPQGSGPLGREQY
length: 17
J: TRBJ2-7
V: TRBV11-2

CDR3: ASSIFWGPYEQY
length: 12
J: TRBJ2-7
V: TRBV19

CDR3: ASSWTSGKEYEQY
length: 13
J: TRBJ2-7
V: TRBV5-1

CDR3: ATSRDRDTPYEQY
length: 13
J: TRBJ2-7
V: TRBV15

CDR3: ASSLFGAGEPFAD
length: 13
J: TRBJ2-3
V: TRBV3-1/TRBV3-2

CDR3: ASRPTGNPNSPLH
length: 13
J: TRBJ1-6
V: TRBV27

CDR3: ASTSGTGVGYT
length: 11
J: TRBJ1-2
V: TRBV2

CDR3: ASSPWDRASYEQY
length: 13
J: TRBJ2-7
V: TRBV9

CDR3: ASSRRTSGDNEQF
length: 13
J: TRBJ2-1
V: TRBV11-2

CDR3: SVELAGAAKNIQY
length: 13
J: TRBJ2-4
V: TRBV29-1

CDR3: ASSHPNHLTRGNQETQY
length: 17
J: TRBJ2-5
V: TRBV3-1/TRBV3-2

CDR3: ASSPSGTRFSPY
length: 12
J: TRBJ2-7
V: TRBV11-3

CDR3: ASSRGTGGNYGYT
length: 13
J: TRBJ1-2
V: TRBV3-1/TRBV3-2

CDR3: SVDVGGRGTEAF
length: 12
J: TRBJ1-1
V: TRBV29-1

CDR3: ASSFTSLNEQF
length: 11
J: TRBJ2-1
V: TRBV7-9

CDR3: ASSQRLGSSYEQY
length: 13
J: TRBJ2-7
V: TRBV3-1/TRBV3-2

CDR3: ATSRVGGEETQY
length: 12
J: TRBJ2-5
V: TRBV15

CDR3: ASSKADRAHEQY
length: 12
J: TRBJ2-7
V: TRBV19

CDR3: ATSRDETYGYT
length: 11
J: TRBJ1-2
V: TRBV15

CDR3: SVVFQGGLVTDTQY
length: 14
J: TRBJ2-3
V: TRBV29-1

CDR3: ASRTSEHYEQY
length: 11
J: TRBJ2-7
V: TRBV2

CDR3: ASRNRAGANVLT
length: 12
J: TRBJ2-6
V: TRBV19

CDR3: ASSPRAPSGRAGTDTQY
length: 17
J: TRBJ2-3
V: TRBV4-1

CDR3: ATSDVGEAADTQY
length: 13
J: TRBJ2-3
V: TRBV24-1

CDR3: ASNIGGDNQPQH
length: 12
J: TRBJ1-5
V: TRBV19

CDR3: ASSSSGWGNEKLF
length: 13
J: TRBJ1-4
V: TRBV6-5

CDR3: ASSLGPGFNDSYYEQY
length: 16
J: TRBJ2-7
V: TRBV13

CDR3: ASSQQERGMNTGELF
length: 15
J: TRBJ2-2
V: TRBV3-1/TRBV3-2

CDR3: ASSFAGSYEQY
length: 11
J: TRBJ2-7
V: TRBV27

CDR3: AWSDPQGARTEAF
length: 13
J: TRBJ1-1
V: TRBV30

CDR3: ASNSQASSYNEQF
length: 13
J: TRBJ2-1
V: TRBV5-1

CDR3: ASSQSAASHEQY
length: 12
J: TRBJ2-7
V: TRBV23-1

CDR3: ASSLASGGTYGYT
length: 13
J: TRBJ1-2
V: TRBV5-1

CDR3: ASSPRPGQSTDTQY
length: 14
J: TRBJ2-3
V: TRBV19

CDR3: ASSFTTGAKITYEQY
length: 15
J: TRBJ2-7
V: TRBV5-4

CDR3: ASSQTSGRHNEQF
length: 13
J: TRBJ2-1
V: TRBV11-3

CDR3: ASIQAGNEQY
length: 10
J: TRBJ2-7
V: TRBV28

CDR3: ASSISRGQETQY
length: 12
J: TRBJ2-5
V: TRBV19

CDR3: AISGETGSYGYT
length: 12
J: TRBJ1-2
V: TRBV10-3

CDR3: ASSLVPLMGQGTPNSTDTQY
length: 20
J: TRBJ2-3
V: TRBV27

CDR3: ASRRVISSYNEQF
length: 13
J: TRBJ2-1
V: TRBV2

CDR3: SVGAGSNYGYT
length: 11
J: TRBJ1-2
V: TRBV29-1

CDR3: ASSLLKGTGMREQY
length: 14
J: TRBJ2-7
V: TRBV7-4

CDR3: ATRDGLAEGDTQY
length: 13
J: TRBJ2-3
V: TRBV24-1

CDR3: ASSPQGANSPLH
length: 12
J: TRBJ1-6
V: TRBV3-1/TRBV3-2

CDR3: ASRGKTGNTDTQY
length: 13
J: TRBJ2-3
V: TRBV6-5

CDR3: ASSEGLQYEQY
length: 11
J: TRBJ2-7
V: TRBV2

CDR3: ASSEDRDNEQY
length: 11
J: TRBJ2-7
V: TRBV11-3